This TCR beta chain was documented in a study of cytomegalovirus exposure and HLA in healthy donors. Whole-study results and caveats: Another analysis was done later, and it associated roughly 15,000 TCR beta sequences with HLA alleles at 0.05 false discovery rate. Later on, an analysis found that several of the most significant clusters appeared to be linked to common viral pathogens, which included parvovirus B19. In vitro testing confirmed a few CMV-associated chains as specific for CMV antigens.

Note on this clone: As yet, its antigen is unknown.

In the PCR, 60 Vbeta and 13 Jbeta primers were used. Authors' processing steps: Approximately 87 million unique TCR beta chains, roughly 11 million shared, were counted in a later analysis. Only in-frame clones appear in the TCRdb table, and some are missing; sequencing was by immunoSEQ multiplex PCR. V and J calls and clone size are those listed in that table; D and trimming were worked out from the DNA. The data hold some 57,000 clones, with 65% to 75% observed a single time. In germline, CDR1 is MNHEY, CDR2 SMNVEV (reference sequence). The V gene end was trimmed by 6 bases and the J gene end by 2 bases; junction bases not matched to a gene: 10. The CDR3 length is 16 residues.

The TCR sequence derives from a woman younger than 45 in good health and CMV-seronegative. The chain uses TRBV27 and TRBJ2-7; TRBD2 matches at 10 bases. Sequencing input: PBMCs. This CDR3 is CASSYSGLAETYEQYF. CDR3 nucleotide sequence: TGTGCCAGCAGCTACTCCGGACTAGCGGAGACCTACGAGCAGTACTTC.